This record covers a single T cell receptor (beta chain). This entry comes from a study of blood T cells in healthy people across ages. Through a sample-barcoded 5' primer and a J-beta primer mix, a second PCR was run for roughly 7 to 11 cycles. TCRdb independently ran MiXCR on the 5' RACE reads; one entry per CDR3 protein. The sample lists 910,000 or so distinct CDR3 sequences; roughly half were seen once. CDR3 length: 12 residues. The origin of this receptor is a woman in her sixties or seventies in good health. The chain is built from TRBV21-1 and TRBJ1-5. TRBV21-1 counts as a pseudogene. Specimen: blood. CDR3 bases: TGTGCCAGCAGCAAAGTGTGTCAGCCCCAGCATTTT. Translation gives CASSKVCQPQHF.